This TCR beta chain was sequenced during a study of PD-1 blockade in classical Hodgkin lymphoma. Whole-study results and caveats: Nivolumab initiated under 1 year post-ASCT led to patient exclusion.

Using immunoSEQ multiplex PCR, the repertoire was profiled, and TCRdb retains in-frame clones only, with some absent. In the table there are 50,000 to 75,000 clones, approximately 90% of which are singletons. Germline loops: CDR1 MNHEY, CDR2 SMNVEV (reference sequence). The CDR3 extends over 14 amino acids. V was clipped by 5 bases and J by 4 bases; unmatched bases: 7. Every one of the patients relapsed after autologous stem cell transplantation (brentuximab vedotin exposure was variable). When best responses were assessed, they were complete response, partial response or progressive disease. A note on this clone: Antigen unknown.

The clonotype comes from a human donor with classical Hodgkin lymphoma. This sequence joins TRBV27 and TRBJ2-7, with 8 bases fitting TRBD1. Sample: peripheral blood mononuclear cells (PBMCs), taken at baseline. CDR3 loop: CASSPPNRGYEQYF. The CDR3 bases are TGTGCCAGCAGTCCACCTAACAGGGGGTACGAGCAGTACTTC.